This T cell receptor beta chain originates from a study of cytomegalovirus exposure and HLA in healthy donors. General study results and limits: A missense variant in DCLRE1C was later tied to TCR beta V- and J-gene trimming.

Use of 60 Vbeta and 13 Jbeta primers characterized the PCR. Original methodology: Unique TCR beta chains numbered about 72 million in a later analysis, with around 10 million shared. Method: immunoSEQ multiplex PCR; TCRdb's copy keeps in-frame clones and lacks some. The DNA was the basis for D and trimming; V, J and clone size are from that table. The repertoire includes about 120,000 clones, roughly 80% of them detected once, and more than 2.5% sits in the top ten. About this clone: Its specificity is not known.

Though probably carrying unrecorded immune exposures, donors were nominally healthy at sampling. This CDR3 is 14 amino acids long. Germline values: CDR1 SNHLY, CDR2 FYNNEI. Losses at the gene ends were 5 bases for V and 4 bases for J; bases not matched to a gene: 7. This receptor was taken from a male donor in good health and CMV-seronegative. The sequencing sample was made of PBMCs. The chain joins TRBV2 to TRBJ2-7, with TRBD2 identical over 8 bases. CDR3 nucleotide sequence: TGTGCCAGCAGTAAACTAGCGGATCGTTACGAGCAGTACTTC. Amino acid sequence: CASSKLADRYEQYF.